The source of this T cell receptor (beta chain) is a study of T cells after somatic rescue of genetic block. Clones were read by immunoSEQ multiplex PCR, and TCRdb kept only the in-frame ones, dropping some. The table records about 12,000 clones, over 65% of them present only once. CDR1 and CDR2 from the germline V gene are SGHVS and FQNEAQ. Trimming left V 5 bases short and J 6 bases short, with 15 bases between. The CDR3 runs 14 residues. The chain combines TRBV7-8 with TRBJ2-3; D may match TRBD1 or TRBD2 (5 bases each). Sequenced: peripheral blood mononuclear cells (PBMCs). This TCR derives from a boy aged 10-17 years. CDR3 region: CASSPRERGDTQYF. The DNA of the CDR3 is TGTGCCAGCAGCCCACGAGAGAGGGGCGATACGCAGTATTTT.